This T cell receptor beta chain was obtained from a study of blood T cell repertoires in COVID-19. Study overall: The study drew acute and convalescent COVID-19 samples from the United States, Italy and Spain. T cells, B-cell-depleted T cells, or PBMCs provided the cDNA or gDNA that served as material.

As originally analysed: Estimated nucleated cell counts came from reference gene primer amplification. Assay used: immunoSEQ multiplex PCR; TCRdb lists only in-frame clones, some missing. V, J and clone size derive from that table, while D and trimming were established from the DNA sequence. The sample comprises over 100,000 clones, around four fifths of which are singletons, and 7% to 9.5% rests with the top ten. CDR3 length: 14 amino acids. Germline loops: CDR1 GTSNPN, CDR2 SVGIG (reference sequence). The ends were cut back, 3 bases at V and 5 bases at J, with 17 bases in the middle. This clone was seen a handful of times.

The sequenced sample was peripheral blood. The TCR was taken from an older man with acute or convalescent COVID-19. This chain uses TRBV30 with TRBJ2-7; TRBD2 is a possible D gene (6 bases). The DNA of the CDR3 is TGTGCCTGGAGCCGGTGGGAGGTCGGCCACGAGCAGTACTTC. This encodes CAWSRWEVGHEQYF.